The 5 T cell receptor beta chains below were found in one sample sequenced in a study of human T cells and chemical hapten exposure. Each CDR3 protein is one row after TCRdb ran MiXCR on the 5' RACE reads. The sample has tens of thousands of distinct CDR3 sequences; less than 9.5% are singletons. The starting material, unfractionated whole blood, was used for total RNA extraction. These receptors were obtained from a male donor in good health.

The rearrangement uses TRBV4-3 and TRBJ2-7; D remains ambiguous. This CDR3 has 16 residues. CDR1 is LGHNA and CDR2 is YSLEER in the germline V gene. Between the trimmed V and J ends, which lost 0 bases and 3 bases, there was a span of 15 bases. The CDR3 DNA reads as TGCGCCAGCAGCCAAGATCGTGTCAGGCCGGGCTACGAGCAGTACTTC. It codes for CASSQDRVRPGYEQYF.

There are many counts of this clonotype. The chain recombines TRBV6-5 with TRBJ1-5; D is unclear. Trimming cost V 0 bases and J 1 base, with 10 bases left between them. The CDR3 runs 16 residues. Germline CDR1 and CDR2: MNHEY and SVGAGI. CDR3: CASSYSGPRSNQPQHF. CDR3 bases: TGTGCCAGCAGTTACTCCGGGCCCAGAAGCAATCAGCCCCAGCATTTT.

The chain links TRBV10-3 to TRBJ1-1, with 7 positions matching TRBD1. V gave up 0 bases and J gave up 0 bases; unmatched junction bases: 4. The CDR3 is made up of 16 amino acids. Germline V gives CDR1 ENHRY, CDR2 SYGVKD. CDR3 nucleotide sequence: TGTGCCATCAGTGAGTCAATTGGGACAGTGAACACTGAAGCTTTCTTT. This encodes CAISESIGTVNTEAFF.

This clonotype has more than one count but fewer than ten. The chain carries TRBV27 and TRBJ2-3; D gene unclear. The V end lost 5 bases, the J end lost 2 bases, and 11 bases lay between the germline ends. Per germline, CDR1 MNHEY and CDR2 SMNVEV (reference sequence). The CDR3 consists of 14 residues. The CDR3 is CASSPDPYTDTQYF. The DNA of the CDR3 is TGTGCCAGCAGTCCAGACCCGTACACAGATACGCAGTATTTT.

This clonotype occurred many times. V is TRBV25-1 and J is TRBJ2-5, with D possibly matching TRBD2 (5 bases). CDR3 length: 15 amino acids. CDR1 and CDR2 (germline): MGHDK, SYGVNS. Between the trimmed V and J ends, which lost 0 bases and 5 bases, there was a span of 13 bases. The CDR3 DNA is TGTGCCAGCAGTGAATATCTGGGTAGGGAGGAGACCCAGTACTTC. Its protein product is CASSEYLGREETQYF.